Following are 19 T cell receptor beta chains from one sample sequenced in a study of blood T cell repertoires in COVID-19. The assay was immunoSEQ multiplex PCR, and TCRdb's table has in-frame clones only and misses some. The sample holds fewer than 300,000 clones, approximately 83% seen once. Sequenced input: peripheral blood. These receptors all stem from a person aged 70 to 85 with COVID-19, enrolled during active disease.

The chain recombines TRBV5-1 with TRBJ2-1, with D uncertain. The CDR3 loop spans 14 amino acids. Trimming cost V 0 bases and J 7 bases, with 11 bases left between them. Germline CDR1 reads SGHRS; CDR2 reads YFSETQ. CDR3: CASSLATARNEQFF. CDR3 in DNA: TGCGCCAGCAGCTTGGCCACAGCAAGGAATGAGCAGTTCTTC. The complete variable domain, with remaining parts taken from reference TRBV5-1 and TRBJ2-1, reads KAGVTQTPRYLIKTRGQQVTLSCSPISGHRSVSWYQQTPGQGLQFLFEYFSETQRNKGNFPGRFSGRQFSNSRSEMNVSTLELGDSALYLCASSLATARNEQFFGPGTRLTVL.

The chain is built from TRBV4-3 and TRBJ1-2; D might be TRBD1 (5 bases). The V end was cut by 0 bases, the J end by 5 bases, with 16 bases between. The germline gives CDR1 LGHNA, CDR2 YSLEER. This CDR3 has 16 amino acids. The CDR3 DNA reads TGCGCCAGCAGCCAAGATCGTGGGGGGACCCCTTATGGCTACACCTTC. This codes for CASSQDRGGTPYGYTF.

This rearrangement joins TRBV3-1 (or the pseudogene TRBV3-2) to TRBJ1-2, with no clear D. V was clipped by 0 bases and J by 6 bases, with 5 bases between them. The CDR3 is made up of 12 amino acids. CDR1 LGHDT and CDR2 YNNKEL come from the germline V gene (reference sequence). CDR3 residues: CASSQDFHGYTF. The CDR3 DNA reads as TGTGCCAGCAGCCAAGACTTTCATGGCTACACCTTC.

The chain combines TRBV6-5 with TRBJ2-1; 11 positions agree with TRBD2. The junction had 5 bases not matched to a gene; V was cut back by 0 bases and J by 10 bases. The CDR3 runs 15 residues. Germline V lookup: CDR1 MNHEY, CDR2 SVGAGI. The CDR3 sequence is CASSYSRLAGKEQFF. CDR3 DNA sequence: TGTGCCAGCAGTTACTCGAGACTAGCGGGGAAAGAGCAGTTCTTC.

The chain links TRBV28 to TRBJ1-5, with D maybe TRBD1 (5 bases). Germline V gene sequence: CDR1 MDHEN, CDR2 SYDVKM. The ends were cut back, 5 bases at V and 0 bases at J, with 11 bases in the middle. The CDR3 extends over 15 amino acids. The CDR3 reads CASSPTDSSNQPQHF. As DNA, the CDR3 is TGTGCCAGCAGTCCGACCGACAGTAGCAATCAGCCCCAGCATTTT. The full variable domain, its missing parts supplied by reference TRBV28 and TRBJ1-5, is DVKVTQSSRYLVKRTGEKVFLECVQDMDHENMFWYRQDPGLGLRLIYFSYDVKMKEKGDIPEGYSVSREKKERFSLILESASTNQTSMYLCASSPTDSSNQPQHFGDGTRLSIL.

The rearrangement links TRBV5-1 to TRBJ2-1; D is ambiguous. There are 17 residues in the CDR3. The germline V gene has CDR1 SGHRS and CDR2 YFSETQ. V was trimmed by 6 bases and J by 0 bases, leaving 19 bases between them. The CDR3 loop reads CASTDEDKPVSYNEQFF. CDR3 in DNA: TGCGCCAGCACCGACGAAGACAAACCAGTCTCCTACAATGAGCAGTTCTTC. The full variable domain, completed using reference TRBV5-1 and TRBJ2-1, is KAGVTQTPRYLIKTRGQQVTLSCSPISGHRSVSWYQQTPGQGLQFLFEYFSETQRNKGNFPGRFSGRQFSNSRSEMNVSTLELGDSALYLCASTDEDKPVSYNEQFFGPGTRLTVL.

The J gene is TRBJ2-7, the V gene TRBV2, with D unresolved. Germline CDR1 is SNHLY and CDR2 is FYNNEI. V lost 7 bases to trimming and J lost 0 bases, with 13 bases between them. This CDR3 spans 14 amino acids. This CDR3 reads CASKNSSNSYEQYF. The CDR3 nucleotides read TGTGCCAGCAAAAACAGCTCCAACTCCTACGAGCAGTACTTC.

The chain has TRBV3-1 (or the pseudogene TRBV3-2) and TRBJ2-7; D is uncertain. This CDR3 spans 15 amino acids. Germline V CDR1 and CDR2: LGHDT, YNNKEL (reference sequence). Trimming removed 4 bases at V and 5 bases at J, with 18 bases between. The CDR3 spells CASSPSFILHDEQYF. The CDR3 nucleotides read TGTGCCAGCAGCCCCTCTTTTATTTTACATGACGAGCAGTACTTC.

This chain joins TRBV7-9 and TRBJ1-6; perhaps TRBD1 as D (5 bases). CDR3 size: 14 residues. With 4 bases removed from V and 5 bases from J, the gap between germline ends came to 9 bases. Germline loops: CDR1 SEHNR, CDR2 FQNEAQ (reference sequence). CDR3 nucleotides: TGTGCCAGCAGCTCTCAGGGTAATAATTCACCCCTCCACTTT. Translation gives CASSSQGNNSPLHF.

The chain carries TRBV15 and TRBJ2-7, with 7 bases identical to TRBD1. Germline lookup yields CDR1 LNHNV and CDR2 YYDKDF (reference sequence). CDR3 length equals 17 residues. V lost 1 base, J lost 2 bases, and 11 bases stayed unmatched. CDR3 nucleotides: TGTGCCACCAGCAGAGGAAGTCAACAGGGGATTACCTACGAGCAGTACTTC. Its translation is CATSRGSQQGITYEQYF.

The gene calls are TRBV25-1 and TRBJ1-2; D is uncertain. V was cut by 1 base and J by 3 bases, with 9 bases left in between. The length of the CDR3 is 14 residues. Germline CDR1 is MGHDK and CDR2 is SYGVNS. Here the CDR3 DNA reads TGTGCCAGCAGTGAATTCACTGAGGACTATGGCTACACCTTC. Protein: CASSEFTEDYGYTF.

The chain uses TRBV30 and TRBJ1-5, with 8 bases fitting TRBD1. Per the germline V gene, CDR1 is GTSNPN and CDR2 is SVGIG (reference sequence). The CDR3 totals 12 residues. V trimming: 2 bases; J trimming: 9 bases; junction bases outside the gene matches: 3. CDR3 nucleotides: TGTGCCTGGAGTTTGGACAGGGCGCCCCAGCATTTT. As protein: CAWSLDRAPQHF. Combining the CDR3 with reference TRBV30 and TRBJ1-5 gives the whole variable domain SQTIHQWPATLVQPVGSPLSLECTVEGTSNPNLYWYRQAAGRGLQLLFYSVGIGQISSEVPQNLSASRPQDRQFILSSKKLLLSDSGFYLCAWSLDRAPQHFGDGTRLSIL.

The V gene is TRBV7-3, the J gene TRBJ1-6; the D is unclear. The CDR3 totals 13 residues. In germline, CDR1 is SGHTA, CDR2 FQGTGA. V lost 2 bases, J lost 7 bases, and 6 bases lay in between. CDR3 in amino acids: CASSLDGNSPLHF. DNA of the CDR3: TGTGCCAGCAGCTTAGACGGGAATTCACCCCTCCACTTT.

V is TRBV7-9 and J is TRBJ2-3, with 10 positions matching TRBD2. The CDR3 is made up of 16 amino acids. The junction had 9 bases not matched to a gene; V was cut back by 1 base and J by 8 bases. Germline lookup yields CDR1 SEHNR and CDR2 FQNEAQ (reference sequence). CDR3 in DNA: TGTGCCAGCAGCTTAGGGGCTAGCGGGAGTGGCGGTACGCAGTATTTT. Protein sequence: CASSLGASGSGGTQYF.

The V call is TRBV28, the J call TRBJ2-1; 10 nucleotides agree with TRBD2. This CDR3 is built from 14 residues. Germline values: CDR1 MDHEN, CDR2 SYDVKM. Trimming at V came to 8 bases and at J to 1 base, leaving 2 bases not matched to a gene. The CDR3 loop is CASERGGSYNEQFF. Here the CDR3 DNA reads TGTGCCAGCGAGCGGGGGGGATCCTACAATGAGCAGTTCTTC.

The V gene is TRBV18, the J gene TRBJ1-1, with 11 bases identical to TRBD1. Germline-derived CDR1 and CDR2 are KGHSH and LQKENI. CDR3 length equals 15 residues. Germline trimming cut 2 bases from V and 4 bases from J; bases unmatched to any gene: 3. DNA of the CDR3: TGTGCCAGCTCACCAGGGACAGGGGGACTCACTGAAGCTTTCTTT. As protein: CASSPGTGGLTEAFF.

This clone has more than one count but fewer than ten. The chain is built from TRBV6-2 or TRBV6-3 and TRBJ2-7; no reliable D call. The CDR3 is 14 amino acids. From germline, CDR1 is MNHEY and CDR2 SVGEGT. V was clipped by 4 bases and J by 6 bases, with 16 bases between them. The CDR3 DNA is TGTGCCAGCAGTTTTCGCGTTGAGGTAACCGAGCAGTACTTC. It specifies CASSFRVEVTEQYF.

The chain has TRBV9 and TRBJ1-2; 8 bases align to TRBD1. Looked up from germline, CDR1 is SGDLS and CDR2 is YYNGEE. Unmatched junction bases numbered 4, after V lost 2 bases and J lost 4 bases. The CDR3 is made up of 14 amino acids. This CDR3 is CASSVDDRGYGYTF. Here the CDR3 DNA reads TGTGCCAGCAGCGTTGACGACAGGGGCTATGGCTACACCTTC. The full variable domain, rest sourced from reference TRBV9 and TRBJ1-2, is DSGVTQTPKHLITATGQRVTLRCSPRSGDLSVYWYQQSLDQGLQFLIQYYNGEERAKGNILERFSAQQFPDLHSELNLSSLELGDSALYFCASSVDDRGYGYTFGSGTRLTVV.

The chain recombines TRBV29-1 with TRBJ1-2, with 8 bases identical to TRBD1. Looked up from germline, CDR1 is SQVTM and CDR2 is ANQGSEA. The CDR3 runs 15 residues. With V trimmed by 5 bases and J by 4 bases, 12 bases remained unmatched. CDR3 protein: CSVPLTGGAPYGYTF. For the CDR3, the DNA is TGCAGCGTTCCTCTAACAGGGGGGGCCCCCTATGGCTACACCTTC.